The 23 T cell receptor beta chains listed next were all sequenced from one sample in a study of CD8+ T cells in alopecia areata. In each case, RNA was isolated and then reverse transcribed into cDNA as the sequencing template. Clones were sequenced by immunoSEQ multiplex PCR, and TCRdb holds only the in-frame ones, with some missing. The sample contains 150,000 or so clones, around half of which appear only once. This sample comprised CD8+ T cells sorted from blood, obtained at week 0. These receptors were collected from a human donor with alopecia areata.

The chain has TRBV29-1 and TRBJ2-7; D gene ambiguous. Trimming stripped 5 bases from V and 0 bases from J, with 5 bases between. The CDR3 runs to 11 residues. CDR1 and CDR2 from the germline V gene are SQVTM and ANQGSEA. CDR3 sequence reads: CSVIHSYEQYF. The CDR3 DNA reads TGCAGCGTTATCCACTCCTACGAGCAGTACTTC.

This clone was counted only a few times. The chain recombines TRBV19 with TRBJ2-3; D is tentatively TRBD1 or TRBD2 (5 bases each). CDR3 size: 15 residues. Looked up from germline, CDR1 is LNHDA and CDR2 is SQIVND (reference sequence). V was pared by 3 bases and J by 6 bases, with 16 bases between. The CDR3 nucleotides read TGTGCCAGTAGTATCCTCTCGGACGAGGGGGATACGCAGTATTTT. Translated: CASSILSDEGDTQYF.

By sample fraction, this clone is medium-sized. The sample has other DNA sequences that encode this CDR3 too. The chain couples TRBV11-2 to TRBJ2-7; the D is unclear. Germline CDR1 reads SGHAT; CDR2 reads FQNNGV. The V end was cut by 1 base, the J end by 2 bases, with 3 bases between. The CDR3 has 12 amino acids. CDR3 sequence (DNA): TGTGCCAGCAGCTTAGGGGCCTACGAGCAGTACTTC. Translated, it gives CASSLGAYEQYF.

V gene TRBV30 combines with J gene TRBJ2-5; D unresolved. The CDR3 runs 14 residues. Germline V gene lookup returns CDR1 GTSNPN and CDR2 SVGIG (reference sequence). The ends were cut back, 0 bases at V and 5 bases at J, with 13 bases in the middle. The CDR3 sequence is CAWSVRPGSETQYF. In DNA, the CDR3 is TGTGCCTGGAGTGTACGGCCAGGATCGGAGACCCAGTACTTC.

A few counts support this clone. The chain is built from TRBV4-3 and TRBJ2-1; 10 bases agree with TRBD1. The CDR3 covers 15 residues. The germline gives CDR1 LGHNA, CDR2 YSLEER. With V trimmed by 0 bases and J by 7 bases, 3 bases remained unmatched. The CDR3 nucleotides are TGCGCCAGCAGCCAAGATTCGGGACAGGGGAATGAGCAGTTCTTC. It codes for CASSQDSGQGNEQFF.

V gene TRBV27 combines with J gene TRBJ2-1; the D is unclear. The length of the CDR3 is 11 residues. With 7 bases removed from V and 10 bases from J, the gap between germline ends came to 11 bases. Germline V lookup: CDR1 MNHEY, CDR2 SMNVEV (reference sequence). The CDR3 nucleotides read TGTGCCAGCACCCTGGGTCGAGAGCAGTTCTTC. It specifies CASTLGREQFF.

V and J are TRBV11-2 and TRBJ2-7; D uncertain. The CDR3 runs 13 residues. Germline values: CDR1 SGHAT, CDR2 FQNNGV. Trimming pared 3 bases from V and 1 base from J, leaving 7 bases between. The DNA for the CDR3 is TGTGCCAGCAGCTTTGGCAGTTCCTACGAGCAGTACTTC. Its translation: CASSFGSSYEQYF. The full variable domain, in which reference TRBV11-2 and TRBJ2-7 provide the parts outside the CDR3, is EAGVAQSPRYKIIEKRQSVAFWCNPISGHATLYWYQQILGQGPKLLIQFQNNGVVDDSQLPKDRFSAERLKGVDSTLKIQPAKLEDSAVYLCASSFGSSYEQYFGPGTRLTVT.

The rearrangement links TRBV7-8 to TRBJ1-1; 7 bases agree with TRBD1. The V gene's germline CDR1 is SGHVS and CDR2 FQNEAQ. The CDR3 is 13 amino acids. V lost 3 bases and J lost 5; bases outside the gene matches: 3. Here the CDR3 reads CASSLRGQTEAFF. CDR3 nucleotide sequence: TGTGCCAGCAGCTTGAGGGGGCAAACTGAAGCTTTCTTT.

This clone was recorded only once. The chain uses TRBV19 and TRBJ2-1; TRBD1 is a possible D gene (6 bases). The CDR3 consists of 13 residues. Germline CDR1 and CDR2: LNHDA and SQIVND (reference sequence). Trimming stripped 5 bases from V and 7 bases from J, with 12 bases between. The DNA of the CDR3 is TGTGCCAGTAGTCAACAGGGTCTTAATGAGCAGTTCTTC. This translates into CASSQQGLNEQFF.

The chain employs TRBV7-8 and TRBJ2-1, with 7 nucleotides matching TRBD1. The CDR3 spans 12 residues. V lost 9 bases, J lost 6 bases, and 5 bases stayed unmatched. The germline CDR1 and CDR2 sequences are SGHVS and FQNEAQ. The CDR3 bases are TGTGCCAGTAACAGGGGCGGCAATGAGCAGTTCTTC. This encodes CASNRGGNEQFF.

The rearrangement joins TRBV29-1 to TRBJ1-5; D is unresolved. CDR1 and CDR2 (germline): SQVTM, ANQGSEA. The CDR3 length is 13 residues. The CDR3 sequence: CSRAAYSNQPQHF. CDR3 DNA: TGCAGTAGGGCAGCGTATAGCAATCAGCCCCAGCATTTT.

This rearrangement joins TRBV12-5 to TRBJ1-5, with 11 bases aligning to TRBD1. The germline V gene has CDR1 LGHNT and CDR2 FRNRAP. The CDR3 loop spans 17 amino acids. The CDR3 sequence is CAIGVGDRGISNQPQHF. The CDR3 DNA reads TGTGCCATTGGCGTTGGGGACAGGGGGATTAGCAATCAGCCCCAGCATTTT.

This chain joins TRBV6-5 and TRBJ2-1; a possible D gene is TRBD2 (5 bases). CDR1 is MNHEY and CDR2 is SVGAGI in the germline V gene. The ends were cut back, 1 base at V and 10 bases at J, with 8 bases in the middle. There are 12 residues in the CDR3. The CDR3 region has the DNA TGTGCCAGCAGTTACTTATCGGGGGAGCAGTTCTTC. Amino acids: CASSYLSGEQFF.

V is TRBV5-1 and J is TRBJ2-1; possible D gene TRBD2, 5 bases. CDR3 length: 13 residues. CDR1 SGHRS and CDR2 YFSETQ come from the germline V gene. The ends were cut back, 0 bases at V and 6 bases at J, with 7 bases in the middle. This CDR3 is CASSLGLSNEQFF. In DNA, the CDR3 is TGCGCCAGCAGCTTGGGACTATCCAATGAGCAGTTCTTC.

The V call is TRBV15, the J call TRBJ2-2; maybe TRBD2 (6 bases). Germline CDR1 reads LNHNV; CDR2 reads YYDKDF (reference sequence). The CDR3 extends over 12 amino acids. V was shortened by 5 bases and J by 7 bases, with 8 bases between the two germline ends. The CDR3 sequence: CATSRENGELFF. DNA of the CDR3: TGTGCCACCAGCCGGGAGAACGGGGAGCTGTTTTTT.

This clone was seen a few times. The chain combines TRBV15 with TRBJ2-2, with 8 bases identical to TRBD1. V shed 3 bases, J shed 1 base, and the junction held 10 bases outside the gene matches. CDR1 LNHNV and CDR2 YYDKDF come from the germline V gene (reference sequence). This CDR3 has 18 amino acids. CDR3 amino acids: CATSSIGQGDVNTGELFF. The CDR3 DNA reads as TGTGCCACCAGCAGTATTGGACAGGGAGACGTGAACACCGGGGAGCTGTTTTTT.

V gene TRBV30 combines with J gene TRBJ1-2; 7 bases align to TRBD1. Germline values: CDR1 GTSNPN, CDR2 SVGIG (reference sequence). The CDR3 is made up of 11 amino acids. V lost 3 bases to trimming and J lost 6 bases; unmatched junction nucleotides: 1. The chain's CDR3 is CAWRGQHGYTF. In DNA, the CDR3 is TGTGCCTGGAGGGGACAGCATGGCTACACCTTC.

This CDR3 is CASSQTGSDTQYF. Written as DNA, the CDR3 is TGCGCCAGCAGCCAGACAGGGTCAGATACGCAGTATTTT. The V call is TRBV4-3, the J call TRBJ2-3; 7 bases align to TRBD1. The CDR3 extends over 13 amino acids. Trimming cost V 3 bases and J 4 bases; bases outside gene matches: 1. Germline lookup yields CDR1 LGHNA and CDR2 YSLEER.

The CDR3 DNA follows: TGTGCCAGCAGCTCTGGATCGGGCGGCTACACCTTC. The encoded protein is CASSSGSGGYTF. This chain links TRBV5-4 with TRBJ1-2, with D unresolved. Germline assignment: CDR1 SGHNT and CDR2 YYREEE (reference sequence). V lost 3 bases and J 8 bases, leaving 11 bases between the germline ends. This CDR3 contains 12 residues.

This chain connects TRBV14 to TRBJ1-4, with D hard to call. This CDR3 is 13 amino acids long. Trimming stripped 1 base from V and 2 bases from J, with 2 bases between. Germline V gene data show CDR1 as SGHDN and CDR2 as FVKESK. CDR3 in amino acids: CASSQVTNEKLFF. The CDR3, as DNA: TGTGCCAGCAGCCAAGTTACTAATGAAAAACTGTTTTTT.

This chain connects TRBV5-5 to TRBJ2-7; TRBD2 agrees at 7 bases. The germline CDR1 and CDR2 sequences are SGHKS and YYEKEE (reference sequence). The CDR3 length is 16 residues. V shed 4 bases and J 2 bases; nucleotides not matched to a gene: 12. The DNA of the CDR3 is TGTGCCAGCAGCCGGGGGGACCGCACGCCAGCCTACGAGCAGTACTTC. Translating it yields CASSRGDRTPAYEQYF.

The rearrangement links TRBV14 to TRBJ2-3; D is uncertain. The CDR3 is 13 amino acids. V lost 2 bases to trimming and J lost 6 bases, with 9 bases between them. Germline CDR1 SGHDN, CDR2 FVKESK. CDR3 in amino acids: CASSQQDGDTQYF. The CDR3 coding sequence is TGTGCCAGCAGCCAACAGGACGGGGATACGCAGTATTTT.

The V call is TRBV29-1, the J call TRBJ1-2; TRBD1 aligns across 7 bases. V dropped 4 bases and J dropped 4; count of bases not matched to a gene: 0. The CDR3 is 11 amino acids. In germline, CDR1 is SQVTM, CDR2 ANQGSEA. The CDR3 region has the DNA TGCAGCGTTGGACAGGGCTATGGCTACACCTTC. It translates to CSVGQGYGYTF. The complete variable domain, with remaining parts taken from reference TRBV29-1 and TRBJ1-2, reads SAVISQKPSRDICQRGTSLTIQCQVDSQVTMMFWYRQQPGQSLTLIATANQGSEATYESGFVIDKFPISRPNLTFSTLTVSNMSPEDSSIYLCSVGQGYGYTFGSGTRLTVV.